Listed below are T cell receptor beta chains from one sample, sequenced in a study of shared clonotypes between healthy human individuals. Assay: immunoSEQ multiplex PCR; the TCRdb copy retains only in-frame clones and omits some. The repertoire has approximately 440,000 clones, roughly 80% of them found once; the top ten carry about 12%. The sequencing sample was made of PBMCs. Every receptor here comes from a woman aged 40 to 49 in good health. Some clones in this sample may be carry-over from other donors' samples. The CDR3 runs from the conserved cysteine through the conserved F or W. A D gene is named only where the DNA matches it firmly. Clone size is shown for a subset of rows, as once, few, many or a class of expanded clone.

16,TRBD2,TRBV19,-,TRBJ2-3,CASTPVDSGNTDTQYF
17,TRBD1,TRBV7-8,-,TRBJ2-5,CASSPRRRDRATETQYF
15,TRBD2,TRBV11-2,-,TRBJ2-5,CASSPRGLAVGTQYF
14,-,TRBV7-8,-,TRBJ1-2,CASSTTTKNYGYTF
15,TRBD2,TRBV19,-,TRBJ2-3,CASSITAGRTDTQYF
15,TRBD2,TRBV11-2,-,TRBJ2-3,CASSLFAGAGDTQYF
18,-,TRBV7-8,-,TRBJ2-1,CASSLRTWGAEINNEQFF
15,-,TRBV28,-,TRBJ2-1,CASSLWGTKGNEQFF
14,-,TRBV7-2,-,TRBJ1-4,CASSLAWQDEKLFF
14,-,TRBV30,-,TRBJ1-1,CAWSKLRANTEAFF
15,-,TRBV7-9,-,TRBJ2-1,CASSFGWSSYNEQFF
17,-,TRBV7-8,-,TRBJ2-7,CASSSAFPGRPNWEQYF
16,-,TRBV9,-,TRBJ1-3,CASSVVAGSSGNTIYF
13,-,TRBV19,-,TRBJ1-2,CASSIDPGSGYTF
12,-,TRBV2,-,TRBJ1-1,CASTTGLDEAFF
15,TRBD1,TRBV6-5,few,TRBJ1-2,CASSYSDRGQYGYTF
16,TRBD2,TRBV15,-,TRBJ2-2,CATSRDLAGVAGELFF
14,TRBD1,TRBV7-2,few,TRBJ1-1,CASSLGTGNTEAFF
15,TRBD1,TRBV4-1,-,TRBJ2-4,CASSPVGTGKNIQYF
15,TRBD1,TRBV7-9,-,TRBJ1-1,CASSSAGGRNTEAFF
15,TRBD2,TRBV5-1,-,TRBJ2-1,CASSLAGTSVNEQFF
16,TRBD1,TRBV27,-,TRBJ1-1,CASSSNPGQGLTEAFF
14,-,TRBV5-5,-,TRBJ1-2,CASSHRPADYGYTF
14,-,TRBV5-1,-,TRBJ2-5,CASSLEGYLGEQYF
15,-,TRBV28,-,TRBJ2-7,CASSPTPTSSYEQYF
13,-,TRBV5-4,once,TRBJ1-2,CASSLGQFYGYTF
14,-,TRBV30,many,TRBJ2-3,CAWKSRADTDTQYF
14,-,TRBV15,few,TRBJ1-5,CATSRVGGSQPQHF
13,-,TRBV7-9,-,TRBJ2-7,CASSLSHSYEQYF
16,-,TRBV10-3,-,TRBJ1-3,CAISESITLPGNTIYF
14,-,TRBV29-1,many,TRBJ1-5,CSAPATIMDQPQHF
17,-,TRBV9,once,TRBJ1-3,CASSVGPAGSSGNTIYF
14,TRBD2,TRBV27,-,TRBJ2-3,CASSISGSTDTQYF
14,-,TRBV11-3,-,TRBJ2-1,CASSYQSFDNEQFF
13,-,TRBV18,many,-,CASSPARTGEQYF
17,-,TRBV27,-,TRBJ1-4,CASSLSRTTATNEKLFF
13,-,TRBV9,few,TRBJ2-7,CASSVGTTYEQYF
14,TRBD1,TRBV19,-,TRBJ2-2,CASSGTGVAGELFF
15,-,TRBV19,once,TRBJ1-5,CASSLQGGSNQPQHF
14,TRBD2,TRBV10-3,-,TRBJ2-5,CAAKPSGRSETQYF
15,TRBD2,TRBV29-1,-,TRBJ2-3,CSVDLLAGPTDTQYF
15,TRBD2,TRBV10-3,-,TRBJ2-7,CAISESGSSPSQQYF
15,TRBD1,TRBV25-1,-,TRBJ2-7,CASSEYRQGTYEQYF
13,-,TRBV28,-,TRBJ2-5,CASSLGGAETQYF
12,-,TRBV7-3,-,TRBJ2-2,CASSFYTGELFF
15,TRBD1,TRBV7-2,-,TRBJ1-3,CASSADRGRGNTIYF
13,-,TRBV19,-,TRBJ2-7,CASSPLLAGEQYF
14,-,TRBV5-1,-,TRBJ2-3,CASAKDSSTDTQYF
15,TRBD2,TRBV5-1,once,TRBJ2-1,CASSPLAGEYNEQFF
11,-,TRBV28,once,TRBJ1-5,CASSLNQPQHF
13,-,TRBV19,few,TRBJ1-1,CASSIWQGSEAFF
15,-,TRBV27,-,TRBJ2-5,CASSSAGLSQETQYF
15,-,TRBV28,-,TRBJ2-1,CTSSSVLLDGDEQFF
13,-,TRBV27,-,TRBJ2-1,CAGGELAGGKEFF
14,TRBD1,TRBV25-1,many,TRBJ1-1,CASRSDRADPEAFF
17,TRBD2,TRBV14,-,TRBJ2-3,CASSQDLAGASTDTQYF
19,TRBD2,TRBV10-3,-,TRBJ2-7,CAIRAGTGVTSGRLREQYF